This T cell receptor (beta chain) was recorded in a study of vaccination and CD4 T cells after COVID-19. The wider study: Four females and six males made up the convalescents, two of whom were Hispanic. Stimuli were overlapping spike peptide pools of SARS-CoV-2 and three common cold coronaviruses (HCoV-NL63, HCoV-OC43, HCoV-229E).

The treatment: approximately 10-day PBMC culture with coronavirus spike peptide pools or control peptides (ViraFEST assay). Cultures used some 2 million PBMCs per well, around 11 IU/ml IL-2 and 8.5 to 10 ug/ml peptides. At days 3 and 7, half the medium was exchanged for fresh IL-2 medium. This clonotype was counted a few times. Its matching antigen is unknown. Sequencing of DNA taken from cultured CD4+ T cells relied on the Oncomine TCR Beta short-read assay. TCRdb called the PCR reads again in MiXCR, with one record for every CDR3 protein. The table shows around 20,000 distinct CDR3 sequences, with around a quarter occurring only once. Germline-derived CDR1 and CDR2 are SGHRS and YFSETQ. Trimming pared 0 bases from V and 8 bases from J, leaving 11 bases between. This CDR3 spans 13 amino acids.

The clonotype was recovered from a human donor with COVID-19. The chain employs TRBV5-1 and TRBJ1-2; TRBD1 is a possible D gene (5 bases). Material for sequencing was cultured CD4+ T cells from blood. CDR3 loop: CASSLGGDGGYTF. Written as DNA, the CDR3 is TGCGCCAGCAGCTTGGGAGGGGATGGAGGCTACACCTTC.